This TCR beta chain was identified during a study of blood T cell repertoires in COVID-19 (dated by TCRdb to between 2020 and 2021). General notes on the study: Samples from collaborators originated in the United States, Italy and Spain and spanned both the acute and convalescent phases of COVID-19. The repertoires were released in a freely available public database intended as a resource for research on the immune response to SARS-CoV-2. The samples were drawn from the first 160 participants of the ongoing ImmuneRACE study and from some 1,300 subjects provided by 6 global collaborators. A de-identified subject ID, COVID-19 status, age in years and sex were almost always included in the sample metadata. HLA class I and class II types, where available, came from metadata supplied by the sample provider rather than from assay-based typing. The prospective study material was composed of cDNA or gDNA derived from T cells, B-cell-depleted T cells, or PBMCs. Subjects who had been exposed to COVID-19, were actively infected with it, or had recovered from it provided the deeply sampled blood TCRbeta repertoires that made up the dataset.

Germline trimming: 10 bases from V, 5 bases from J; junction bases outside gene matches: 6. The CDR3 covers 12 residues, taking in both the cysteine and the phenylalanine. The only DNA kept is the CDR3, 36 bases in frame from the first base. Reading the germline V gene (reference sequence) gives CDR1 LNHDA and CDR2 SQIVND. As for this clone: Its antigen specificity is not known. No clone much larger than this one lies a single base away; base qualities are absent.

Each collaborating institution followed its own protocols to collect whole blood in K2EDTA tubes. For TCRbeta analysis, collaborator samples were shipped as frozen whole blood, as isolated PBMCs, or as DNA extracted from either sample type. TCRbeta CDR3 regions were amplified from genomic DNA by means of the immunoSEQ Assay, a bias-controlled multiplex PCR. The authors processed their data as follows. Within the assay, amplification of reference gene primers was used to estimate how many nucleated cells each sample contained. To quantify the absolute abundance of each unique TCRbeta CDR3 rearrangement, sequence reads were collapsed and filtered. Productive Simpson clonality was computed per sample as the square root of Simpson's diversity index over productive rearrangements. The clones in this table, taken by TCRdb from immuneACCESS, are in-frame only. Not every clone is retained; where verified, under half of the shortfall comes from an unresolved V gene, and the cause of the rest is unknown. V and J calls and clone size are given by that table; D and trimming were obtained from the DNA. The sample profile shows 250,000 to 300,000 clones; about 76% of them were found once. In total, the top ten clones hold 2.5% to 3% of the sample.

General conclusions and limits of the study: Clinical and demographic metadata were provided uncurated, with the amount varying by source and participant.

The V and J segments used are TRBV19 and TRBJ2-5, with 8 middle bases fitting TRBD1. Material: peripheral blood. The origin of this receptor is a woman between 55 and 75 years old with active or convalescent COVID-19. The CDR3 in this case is CATGQGPETQYF. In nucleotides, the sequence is TGTGCCACCGGACAGGGCCCGGAGACCCAGTACTTC.